This T cell receptor (beta chain) appears in the sequencing data of a study of blood T cell repertoires in COVID-19. Per the authors' pipeline: The authors estimated nucleated cell counts from reference gene primer amplification. Sequencing was performed with immunoSEQ multiplex PCR; in TCRdb, only in-frame clones are kept and a portion is missing. V and J calls and clone size come straight from that table; D and trimming were deduced from the DNA. The sample holds roughly 110,000 clones, approximately 80% seen once. The ends were cut back, 4 bases at V and 10 bases at J, with 17 bases in the middle. Germline CDR1 and CDR2: SEHNR and FQNEAQ (reference sequence). The CDR3 consists of 14 residues.

The chain employs TRBV7-9 and TRBJ2-1; D possibly corresponds to TRBD2 (7 bases). This clonotype was obtained from a man aged 80 or over with COVID-19, enrolled during active disease. What was sequenced was peripheral blood. CDR3 DNA sequence: TGTGCCAGCAGCTCCCCTGGGGGGGCCTTAGAGCAGTTCTTC. Protein: CASSSPGGALEQFF.